Listed here are 20 T cell receptor beta chains from one sample, sequenced in a study of vaccination effects on CD4 cells after COVID-19. These receptors are not linked to any known antigen. The table came from immunoSEQ multiplex PCR; TCRdb's copy has only in-frame clones and leaves some out. Among more than 60,000 clones listed, roughly 74% were seen once. Sequencing in the ViraFEST assay came after antigen-specific CD4+ T cells had been expanded with viral peptide pools, which were used to stimulate PBMC. CD4+ T cells were isolated after 10 days of culture. Vaccination of participants consisted of two doses of either the BNT162b2 or mRNA-1273 vaccine. Specimen: CD4+ T cells from PBMCs cultured with HCoV-229E spike peptides, collected after COVID-19 vaccination. The receptors originated from a human donor who received a COVID-19 vaccine.

V and J are TRBV19 and TRBJ2-5, with D unclear. Trimming left V 5 bases short and J 3 bases short, with 13 bases between. The germline gives CDR1 LNHDA, CDR2 SQIVND (reference sequence). CDR3 length: 14 amino acids. CDR3 loop: CASSSTDREETQYF. The CDR3 nucleotides are TGTGCCAGTAGTTCCACGGATAGAGAAGAGACCCAGTACTTC.

The chain couples TRBV7-9 to TRBJ2-7, with 8 bases that match TRBD2. The V segment lost 6 bases and the J segment 5 bases; nucleotides outside the gene matches: 6. The CDR3 runs 13 residues. CDR1 and CDR2 (germline): SEHNR, FQNEAQ (reference sequence). The CDR3 loop is CASSPRGGDEQYV. The DNA of the CDR3 is TGTGCCAGCAGTCCTCGGGGGGGGGACGAGCAGTACGTC.

This clone was observed a handful of times. The chain is built from TRBV7-9 and TRBJ1-2; 7 nucleotides line up with TRBD1. Per germline, CDR1 SEHNR and CDR2 FQNEAQ (reference sequence). Trimming removed 5 bases from V and 8 bases from J; junction bases left unmatched: 17. The CDR3 extends over 16 amino acids. The CDR3 DNA reads TGTGCCAGCAGCCCTCGACAGGGCGGGCCGTCGGACGGCTACACCTTC. Translation: CASSPRQGGPSDGYTF.

The chain employs TRBV9 and TRBJ1-2, with 7 nucleotides matching TRBD1. CDR3 length: 14 amino acids. V gave up 4 bases and J gave up 5 bases; unmatched junction bases: 8. Germline V lookup: CDR1 SGDLS, CDR2 YYNGEE. This chain's CDR3 is CASSPRQGGYGYTF. As DNA, the CDR3 is TGTGCCAGCAGCCCCCGACAGGGCGGTTATGGCTACACCTTC.

This chain uses TRBV7-9 with TRBJ2-2; D is uncertain. Trimming took off 5 bases at V and 9 bases at J, with 10 bases between the two ends. There are 12 residues in the CDR3. CDR1 is SEHNR, CDR2 FQNEAQ, per germline (reference sequence). CDR3 DNA sequence: TGTGCCAGCAGCCGAGAAGACCGGGAGCTGTTTTTT. Translation gives CASSREDRELFF.

The chain carries TRBV7-2 and TRBJ1-2; D is possibly TRBD1 (6 bases). Germline V gene lookup returns CDR1 SGHTA and CDR2 FQGNSA. The V gene lost 2 bases and the J gene lost 4 bases, with 11 bases spanning the gap. The CDR3 has 14 amino acids. This CDR3 is CASSLLGQLYGYTF. CDR3 nucleotides: TGTGCCAGCAGCTTATTAGGACAGCTCTATGGCTACACCTTC.

The CDR3 DNA is TGTGCCAGCAGCTTAGGCAGGGACTACGAGCAGTACGTC. Residues: CASSLGRDYEQYV. The chain joins TRBV11-2 to TRBJ2-7; perhaps TRBD1 as D (5 bases). V was trimmed by 1 base and J by 3 bases, leaving 7 bases between them. Germline values: CDR1 SGHAT, CDR2 FQNNGV. The CDR3 contains 13 residues.

A few counts support this clone. Different DNA sequences within this sample yield the same CDR3. The rearrangement joins TRBV18 to TRBJ2-1; 8 nucleotides agree with TRBD1. The CDR3 is made up of 15 amino acids. The V gene end was trimmed by 3 bases and the J gene end by 3 bases; junction bases not matched to a gene: 4. Germline CDR1 KGHSH, CDR2 LQKENI. The CDR3 reads CASSPAGTGYNEQFF. In DNA, the CDR3 is TGTGCCAGCTCACCGGCCGGGACAGGCTACAATGAGCAGTTCTTC.

V is TRBV5-5 and J is TRBJ2-3; 10 nucleotides match TRBD1. After removal of 2 bases from V and 3 bases from J, the junction contained 3 bases not matched to a gene. The CDR3 runs 15 residues. CDR1 SGHKS and CDR2 YYEKEE come from the germline V gene (reference sequence). The CDR3 protein is CASSLGTGETDTQYF. In DNA, the CDR3 is TGTGCCAGCAGCTTAGGGACAGGGGAAACAGATACGCAGTATTTT.

The V call is TRBV2, the J call TRBJ2-3; TRBD1 is a possible D gene (6 bases). V lost 6 bases and J 3 bases, leaving 19 bases between the germline ends. The CDR3 extends over 16 amino acids. Per the germline V gene, CDR1 is SNHLY and CDR2 is FYNNEI. The CDR3 here is CASSVGGPIGTDTQYF. The CDR3 nucleotides are TGTGCCAGCAGCGTAGGGGGACCGATTGGTACAGATACGCAGTATTTT. The full variable domain, completed using reference TRBV2 and TRBJ2-3, is EPEVTQTPSHQVTQMGQEVILRCVPISNHLYFYWYRQILGQKVEFLVSFYNNEISEKSEIFDDQFSVERPDGSNFTLKIRSTKLEDSAMYFCASSVGGPIGTDTQYFGPGTRLTVL.

The chain combines TRBV3-1 (or the pseudogene TRBV3-2) with TRBJ1-6; the D gene is possibly TRBD1 (5 bases). The CDR3 contains 17 residues. Trimming took 4 bases from V and 2 from J, leaving 15 bases between them. Germline CDR1 LGHDT, CDR2 YNNKEL (reference sequence). In DNA, the CDR3 is TGTGCCAGCAGCCGGTTAGGGGAGATCACCTATAATTCACCCCTCCACTTT. It is translated as CASSRLGEITYNSPLHF.

J is TRBJ2-1 and V is TRBV25-1, with unresolved D. The CDR3 extends over 15 amino acids. The V gene lost 4 bases and the J gene lost 5 bases, with 15 bases spanning the gap. Per the germline V gene, CDR1 is MGHDK and CDR2 is SYGVNS. Here the CDR3 reads CASSASPQANNEQFF. The CDR3 coding sequence is TGTGCCAGCAGTGCCTCCCCCCAGGCAAACAATGAGCAGTTCTTC.

The V and J genes are TRBV10-3 and TRBJ2-4; D is perhaps TRBD2 (6 bases). Looked up from germline, CDR1 is ENHRY and CDR2 is SYGVKD. This CDR3 contains 14 residues. Trimming took off 6 bases at V and 0 bases at J, with 9 bases between the two ends. The CDR3 sequence is CAISGEVAKNIQYF. CDR3 nucleotides: TGTGCCATCAGCGGGGAGGTAGCCAAAAACATTCAGTACTTC.

The J gene is TRBJ1-2, the V gene TRBV6-5; D gene ambiguous. The V gene's germline CDR1 is MNHEY and CDR2 SVGAGI. There are 16 residues in the CDR3. V dropped 2 bases and J dropped 4 bases, with 17 bases sitting between them. CDR3 in amino acids: CASSYHSGQVGYGYTF. In DNA, the CDR3 is TGTGCCAGCAGTTACCACTCTGGGCAAGTAGGCTATGGCTACACCTTC.

This clone was recorded a few times. The chain is built from TRBV12-3 or TRBV12-4 and TRBJ1-6; tentatively, D is TRBD1 (5 bases). This CDR3 is 12 amino acids long. With 6 bases removed from V and 8 bases from J, the gap between germline ends came to 8 bases. In DNA form, the CDR3 reads TGTGCCAGCAGCCCAGGGTATTCACCCCTCCACTTT. It yields the protein CASSPGYSPLHF.

The CDR3 DNA reads TGTGCCAGCAGCCAAACAGGGTCCCCCACCGGGGAGCTGTTTTTT. This encodes CASSQTGSPTGELFF. V gene TRBV7-2 combines with J gene TRBJ2-2, with D maybe TRBD1 (6 bases). The V and J ends lost 5 bases and 4 bases respectively, with 14 bases between them. CDR1 is SGHTA, CDR2 FQGNSA, per germline. CDR3 size: 15 residues.

The chain carries TRBV19 and TRBJ1-1; D call uncertain. The CDR3 has 13 amino acids. Germline CDR1 and CDR2: LNHDA and SQIVND (reference sequence). V lost 5 bases and J 0 bases, leaving 7 bases between the germline ends. CDR3 sequence: CASSVFMNTEAFF. CDR3 DNA sequence: TGTGCCAGTAGTGTATTCATGAACACTGAAGCTTTCTTT. The full variable domain, in which reference TRBV19 and TRBJ1-1 provide the parts outside the CDR3, is DGGITQSPKYLFRKEGQNVTLSCEQNLNHDAMYWYRQDPGQGLRLIYYSQIVNDFQKGDIAEGYSVSREKKESFPLTVTSAQKNPTAFYLCASSVFMNTEAFFGQGTRLTVV.

The chain is built from TRBV19 and TRBJ1-1; possible D gene TRBD1, 6 bases. The germline V gene encodes CDR1 LNHDA and CDR2 SQIVND (reference sequence). The CDR3 is made up of 13 amino acids. V shed 6 bases and J shed 4 bases, with 12 bases lying between them. The CDR3 spells CASSTGYATEAFF. DNA of the CDR3: TGTGCCAGTAGCACAGGGTACGCCACTGAAGCTTTCTTT.

This clone was seen only a few times. This rearrangement joins TRBV12-3 or TRBV12-4 to TRBJ2-7, with no clear D. CDR3 length: 13 residues. V lost 1 base and J lost 3, with 7 bases in between. Written as DNA, the CDR3 is TGTGCCAGCAGTTTAGAGCTCATCTACGAGCAGTACGTC. This sequence encodes CASSLELIYEQYV.

The V call is TRBV6-5, the J call TRBJ2-4; 8 nucleotides align to TRBD2. Germline assignment: CDR1 MNHEY and CDR2 SVGAGI. This CDR3 contains 13 residues. V dropped 6 bases and J dropped 9; count of bases not matched to a gene: 7. CDR3 in DNA: TGTGCCAGCAGCACGGGGGGGGCCGGCATTCAGTACTTC. Amino acid sequence: CASSTGGAGIQYF.